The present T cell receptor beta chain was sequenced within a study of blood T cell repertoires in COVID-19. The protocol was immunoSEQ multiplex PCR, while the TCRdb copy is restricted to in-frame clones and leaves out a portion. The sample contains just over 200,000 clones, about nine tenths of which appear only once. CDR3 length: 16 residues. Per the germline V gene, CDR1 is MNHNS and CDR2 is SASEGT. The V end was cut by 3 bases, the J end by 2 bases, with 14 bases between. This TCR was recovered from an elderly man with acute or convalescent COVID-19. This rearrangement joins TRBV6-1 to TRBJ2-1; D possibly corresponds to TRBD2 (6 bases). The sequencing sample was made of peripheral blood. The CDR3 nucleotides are TGTGCCAGCAGTGATAGGGGTAGCGGACCCTACAATGAGCAGTTCTTC. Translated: CASSDRGSGPYNEQFF.